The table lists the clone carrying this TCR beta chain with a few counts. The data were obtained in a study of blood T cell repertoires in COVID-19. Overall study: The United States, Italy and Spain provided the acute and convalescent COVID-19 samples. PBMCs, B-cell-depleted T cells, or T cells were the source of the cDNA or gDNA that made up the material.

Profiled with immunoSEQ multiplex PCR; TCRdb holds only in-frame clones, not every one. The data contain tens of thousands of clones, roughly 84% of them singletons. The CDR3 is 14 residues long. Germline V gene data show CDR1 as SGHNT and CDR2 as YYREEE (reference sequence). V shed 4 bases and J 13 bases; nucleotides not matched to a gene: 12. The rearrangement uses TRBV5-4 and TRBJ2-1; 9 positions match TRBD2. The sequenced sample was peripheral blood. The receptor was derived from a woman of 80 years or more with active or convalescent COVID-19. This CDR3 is CASSPKISGGTQFF. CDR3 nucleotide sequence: TGTGCCAGCAGCCCGAAGATTAGCGGGGGCACCCAGTTCTTC.